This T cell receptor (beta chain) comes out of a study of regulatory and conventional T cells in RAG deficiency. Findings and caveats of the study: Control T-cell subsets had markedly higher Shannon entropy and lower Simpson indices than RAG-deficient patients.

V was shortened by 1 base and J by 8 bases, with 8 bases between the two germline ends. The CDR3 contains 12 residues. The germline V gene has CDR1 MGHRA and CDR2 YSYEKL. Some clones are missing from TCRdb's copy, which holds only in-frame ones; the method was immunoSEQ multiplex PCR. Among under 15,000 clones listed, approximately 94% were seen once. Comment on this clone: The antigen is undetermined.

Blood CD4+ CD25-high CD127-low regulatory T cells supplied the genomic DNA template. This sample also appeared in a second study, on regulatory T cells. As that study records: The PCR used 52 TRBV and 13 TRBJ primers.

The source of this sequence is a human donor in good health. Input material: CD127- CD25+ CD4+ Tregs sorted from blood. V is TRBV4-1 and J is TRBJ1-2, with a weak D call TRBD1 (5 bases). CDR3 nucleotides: TGCGCCAGCAGCCAAGGACCAGGGGGCTACACCTTC. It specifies CASSQGPGGYTF.